These 18 T cell receptor beta chains came from one sample sequenced in a study of T cell repertoires in cytomegalovirus infection. Antigens of these TCRs are unknown. TCRdb re-called the reads through MiXCR, storing one row per CDR3 protein. Of approximately 990,000 distinct CDR3 sequences listed, roughly 30% are singletons. The sequencing here drew on cultured CD8+ T cells from PBMCs, taken from culture after CMV antigen stimulation. The source is a human donor in good health (CMV status not recorded). Some clones in this sample may be carry-over from other donors' samples.

The sample holds many counts of this clonotype. The gene calls are TRBV7-6 and TRBJ2-2, with D perhaps given as TRBD1 or TRBD2 (6 bases each). Looked up from germline, CDR1 is SGHVS and CDR2 is FNYEAQ. V shed 5 bases and J shed 0 bases, with 13 bases lying between them. The CDR3 is 16 amino acids. The CDR3 sequence: CASSPGALTNTGELFF. The CDR3 coding sequence is TGTGCCAGCAGCCCGGGGGCCCTAACGAACACCGGGGAGCTGTTTTTT.

The chain joins TRBV11-2 to TRBJ2-7; 7 nucleotides align to TRBD1. This CDR3 spans 13 amino acids. CDR1 and CDR2 from the germline V gene are SGHAT and FQNNGV. The trim removed 4 bases at V and 2 bases at J, leaving 2 bases unmatched. The CDR3 sequence: CASSSTGTYEQYV. The CDR3, as DNA: TGTGCCAGCAGCTCGACAGGGACCTACGAGCAGTACGTC.

The chain uses TRBV7-6 and TRBJ2-4; 10 positions agree with TRBD1. Per germline, CDR1 SGHVS and CDR2 FNYEAQ. Unmatched junction bases numbered 11, after V lost 2 bases and J lost 7 bases. CDR3 length: 17 residues. CDR3 in amino acids: CASSLLGQGGFLNIQYF. The CDR3 DNA reads TGTGCCAGCAGCTTACTCGGACAGGGGGGCTTTTTGAACATTCAGTACTTC.

In this sample, this clonotype turned up a few times. This chain uses TRBV2 with TRBJ2-7; no reliable D call. The CDR3 has 14 residues. Trimming removed 5 bases at V and 3 bases at J, with 14 bases between. Germline values: CDR1 SNHLY, CDR2 FYNNEI. The CDR3 reads CASSTKAYGYEQYF. The CDR3 nucleotides read TGTGCCAGCAGTACCAAAGCATATGGCTACGAGCAGTACTTC. The whole variable domain, filled in from reference TRBV2 and TRBJ2-7, reads EPEVTQTPSHQVTQMGQEVILRCVPISNHLYFYWYRQILGQKVEFLVSFYNNEISEKSEIFDDQFSVERPDGSNFTLKIRSTKLEDSAMYFCASSTKAYGYEQYFGPGTRLTVT.

The CDR3 nucleotides read TGTGCCAGCAGTGAAGGACGACAGCTAACTAATGAAAAACTGTTTTTT. It encodes CASSEGRQLTNEKLFF. V usage is TRBV2 and J usage is TRBJ1-4, with D maybe TRBD1 (5 bases). There are 16 residues in the CDR3. The germline CDR1 and CDR2 sequences are SNHLY and FYNNEI. V was cut by 1 base and J by 1 base, with 10 bases left in between.

This clonotype was detected only once. The CDR3 region is CASSFAFGYTF. The CDR3 nucleotides are TGTGCCAGCAGCTTCGCGTTTGGCTACACCTTC. The rearrangement links TRBV7-6 to TRBJ1-2; D ambiguous. Germline V gene sequence: CDR1 SGHVS, CDR2 FNYEAQ. The CDR3 extends over 11 amino acids. V was shortened by 3 bases and J by 7 bases, with 6 bases between the two germline ends.

This clonotype was counted ten times or more. This sequence joins TRBV12-3 or TRBV12-4 and TRBJ1-5, with D perhaps TRBD1 (6 bases). The ends were cut back, 7 bases at V and 2 bases at J, with 15 bases in the middle. This CDR3 comprises 15 residues. CDR3 DNA sequence: TGTGCCAGCACCCACGACGGGGGCGGCAATCAGCCCCAGCATTTT. Amino acid sequence: CASTHDGGGNQPQHF.

This chain links TRBV28 with TRBJ1-5; D unclear. The germline gives CDR1 MDHEN, CDR2 SYDVKM. CDR3 size: 14 residues. V gave up 8 bases and J gave up 16 bases, with 27 bases separating them. The CDR3 bases are TGTGCCAGCCATACAACTTCCAATCCGGGCATGTATCATTTT. Amino acid sequence: CASHTTSNPGMYHF.

In this sample, this clonotype turned up a few times. The chain couples TRBV9 to TRBJ2-3; 9 nucleotides match TRBD1. From germline, CDR1 is SGDLS and CDR2 YYNGEE. Unmatched junction bases numbered 0, after V lost 7 bases and J lost 3 bases. The CDR3 is 12 amino acids. Written as DNA, the CDR3 is TGTGCCAGCGGGACAGGGACAGATACGCAGTATTTT. This gives the protein CASGTGTDTQYF.

This clonotype was recorded at least ten times. The rearrangement uses TRBV12-3 or TRBV12-4 and TRBJ1-1; possible D gene TRBD1, 6 bases. V lost 5 bases and J lost 0, with 13 bases in between. CDR3 length: 15 residues. In DNA, the CDR3 is TGTGCCAGCAGTCCCAGAGGACAGCTGAACACTGAAGCTTTCTTT. It is translated as CASSPRGQLNTEAFF.

V is TRBV5-5 and J is TRBJ2-3, with D perhaps assigned TRBD1 or TRBD2 (5 bases each). With 3 bases removed from V and 11 bases from J, the gap between germline ends came to 16 bases. The CDR3 loop spans 13 amino acids. Germline assignment: CDR1 SGHKS and CDR2 YYEKEE (reference sequence). CDR3 in amino acids: CASSSTSRDLQYF. CDR3 DNA sequence: TGTGCCAGCAGCTCGACGAGCCGGGACCTGCAGTATTTT.

This chain joins TRBV11-2 and TRBJ2-7; D may correspond to TRBD1 or TRBD2 (5 bases each). Germline V gives CDR1 SGHAT, CDR2 FQNNGV. CDR3 length: 12 amino acids. V was clipped by 8 bases and J by 5 bases, with 13 bases between them. In DNA form, the CDR3 reads TGTGCCAGCTGTTCCAGGGACCACGAGCAGTACGTC. This sequence encodes CASCSRDHEQYV.

This clonotype was seen a handful of times. This CDR3 is CASSSRWGHQPQHF. CDR3 DNA sequence: TGTGCCAGTAGTTCCCGTTGGGGGCATCAGCCCCAGCATTTT. The chain uses TRBV19 and TRBJ1-5, with D tentatively TRBD1 (6 bases). V was clipped by 5 bases and J by 5 bases, with 13 bases between them. Germline-derived CDR1 and CDR2 are LNHDA and SQIVND (reference sequence). The CDR3 sequence is 14 residues long.

This clonotype was observed a few times. The genes are TRBV12-5 and TRBJ1-1; maybe TRBD1 (5 bases). Trimming took off 3 bases at V and 2 bases at J, with 16 bases between the two ends. Germline CDR1 LGHNT, CDR2 FRNRAP. The CDR3 extends over 16 amino acids. The CDR3 DNA reads TGTGCTAGTGGTTTCTCGTCGGGGCTCCGAAACACTGAAGCTTTCTTT. Encoded protein: CASGFSSGLRNTEAFF.

The V call is TRBV12-3 or TRBV12-4, the J call TRBJ2-5, with 10 bases matching TRBD1. The junction had 11 bases not matched to a gene; V was cut back by 8 bases and J by 5 bases. The CDR3 sequence is 15 residues long. The CDR3 sequence is CASAPGQGIGETQYF. CDR3 DNA sequence: TGTGCCAGCGCCCCGGGACAGGGGATCGGGGAGACCCAGTACTTC.

This clonotype has a handful of counts. The chain carries TRBV14 and TRBJ2-7; 10 bases line up with TRBD1. Trimming removed 2 bases from V and 7 bases from J; junction bases left unmatched: 11. CDR1 is SGHDN, CDR2 FVKESK, per germline. This CDR3 contains 16 residues. CDR3 nucleotides: TGTGCCAGCAGCCAACCGGGACAGGGGCCCCCCGGGGAGCAGTACTTC. It specifies CASSQPGQGPPGEQYF.

This clonotype was observed a handful of times. CDR3 sequence: CASSLGGGGASGQYF. The CDR3 DNA reads TGTGCCAGCAGCCTTGGGGGCGGGGGGGCTTCCGGGCAGTACTTC. V gene TRBV12-3 or TRBV12-4 combines with J gene TRBJ2-7; TRBD2 agrees at 9 bases. With 6 bases clipped from V and 9 bases from J, the junction kept 15 bases outside the gene matches. The CDR3 consists of 15 residues.

The V and J genes are TRBV12-3 or TRBV12-4 and TRBJ2-1, with 8 positions matching TRBD1. V trimming: 5 bases; J trimming: 6 bases; junction bases outside the gene matches: 3. The CDR3 has 13 residues. The DNA of the CDR3 is TGTGCCAGCAGTCACAGGGGGACCAATGAGCAGTTCTTC. Its translation: CASSHRGTNEQFF.